This entry features one TCR beta chain sequence. The sample comes from a study of human CD8 memory T cell subsets. Researchers made TCR beta libraries via UMI-labeled 5' RACE. TCRdb re-called the 5' RACE reads; one entry per CDR3 protein, DNA not given. The listing contains 17,000 or so distinct CDR3 sequences. A CCR7+ PD-1- TIGIT- phenotype characterized the stem-like memory CD8+ T cells (TSTEM). The germline V gene encodes CDR1 SGHNT and CDR2 YENEEA. The length of the CDR3 is 15 residues. The V call is TRBV11-3, the J call TRBJ2-1; TCRdb selects TRBD1, and the lack of DNA leaves this call unchecked. The TCR comes from a human donor in good health. Source material: CD8+ stem-like memory T cells (TSCM and TCM) sorted from PBMCs. Noted subset: stem-like memory CD8 T cells (TSTEM), CCR7+ PD-1- TIGIT-. CDR3 loop: CASSPWGGMNNEQFF.